The clone carrying this T cell receptor (beta chain) was recorded a few times. This record belongs to a study of T cells after yellow fever vaccination. TCRdb reanalysed the 5' RACE reads using MiXCR and keeps one entry per CDR3 protein. Of some 120,000 distinct CDR3 sequences listed, around 7.4% are singletons. The sequence came from a man younger than 35 who received the YFV17D yellow fever vaccine. Sequences were derived from CD4+ T cells sorted from PBMCs, sampled roughly 10 days after the first yellow fever vaccination.

DNA for the CDR3: TGTGCCACGCGAAGGGGAGCCCTTGCAACTAATGAAAAACTGTTTTTT. Translating gives CATRRGALATNEKLFF. V usage is TRBV19 and J usage is TRBJ1-4; perhaps TRBD1 as D (5 bases). The V and J ends lost 10 bases and 0 bases respectively, with 18 bases between them. CDR1 and CDR2 (germline): LNHDA, SQIVND (reference sequence). This CDR3 contains 16 residues.